This T cell receptor (beta chain) appears in the sequencing data of a study of T-cell reconstitution after alpha-beta-depleted transplantation in children. The TCRbeta library was prepared with unique molecular identifiers. TCRdb itself ran the PCR reads through MiXCR, one entry per CDR3 protein. The sample has 600,000 to 700,000 distinct CDR3 sequences, 10% to 15% seen once. Germline loops: CDR1 MNHNS, CDR2 SASEGT. The germline V and J ends were trimmed by 4 bases and 0 bases, with 8 bases remaining between them. The CDR3 consists of 14 residues. V is TRBV6-1 and J is TRBJ2-3; no clear D gene. The origin of this receptor is a girl aged 2 to 9 with congenital amegakaryocytic thrombocytopenia, due to receive a stem cell transplant. The input for sequencing was PBMCs, taken before TCRalphabeta/CD19-depleted stem cell transplant. The CDR3 sequence: CASSAQTSTDTQYF. CDR3 DNA: TGTGCCAGCAGTGCGCAGACTAGCACAGATACGCAGTATTTT.